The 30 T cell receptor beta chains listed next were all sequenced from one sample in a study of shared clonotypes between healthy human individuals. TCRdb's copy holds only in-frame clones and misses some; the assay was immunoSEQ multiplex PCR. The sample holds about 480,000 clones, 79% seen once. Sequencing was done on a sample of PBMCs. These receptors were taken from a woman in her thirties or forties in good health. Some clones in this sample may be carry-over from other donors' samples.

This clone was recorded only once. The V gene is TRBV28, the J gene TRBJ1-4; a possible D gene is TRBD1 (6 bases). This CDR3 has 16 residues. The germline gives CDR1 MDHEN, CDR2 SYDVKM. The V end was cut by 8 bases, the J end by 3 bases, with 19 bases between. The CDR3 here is CASGRGGGWANEKLFF. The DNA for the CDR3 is TGTGCCAGCGGACGGGGGGGCGGTTGGGCTAATGAAAAACTGTTTTTT.

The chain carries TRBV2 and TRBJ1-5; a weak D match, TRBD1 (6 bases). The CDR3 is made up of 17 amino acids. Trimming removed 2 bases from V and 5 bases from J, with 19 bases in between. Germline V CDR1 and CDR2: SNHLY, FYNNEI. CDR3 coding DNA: TGTGCCAGCAGTGAATGGGGGCAGGGATCCTTGGATCAGCCCCAGCATTTT. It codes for CASSEWGQGSLDQPQHF. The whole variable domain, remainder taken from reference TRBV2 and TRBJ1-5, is EPEVTQTPSHQVTQMGQEVILRCVPISNHLYFYWYRQILGQKVEFLVSFYNNEISEKSEIFDDQFSVERPDGSNFTLKIRSTKLEDSAMYFCASSEWGQGSLDQPQHFGDGTRLSIL.

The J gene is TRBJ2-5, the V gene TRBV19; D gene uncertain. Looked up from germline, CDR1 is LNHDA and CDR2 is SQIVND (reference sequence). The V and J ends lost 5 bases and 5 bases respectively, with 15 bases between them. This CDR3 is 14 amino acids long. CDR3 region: CASSPHSGAETQYF. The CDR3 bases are TGTGCCAGTAGTCCCCATTCAGGAGCGGAGACCCAGTACTTC. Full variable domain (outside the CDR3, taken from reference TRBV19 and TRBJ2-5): DGGITQSPKYLFRKEGQNVTLSCEQNLNHDAMYWYRQDPGQGLRLIYYSQIVNDFQKGDIAEGYSVSREKKESFPLTVTSAQKNPTAFYLCASSPHSGAETQYFGPGTRLLVL.

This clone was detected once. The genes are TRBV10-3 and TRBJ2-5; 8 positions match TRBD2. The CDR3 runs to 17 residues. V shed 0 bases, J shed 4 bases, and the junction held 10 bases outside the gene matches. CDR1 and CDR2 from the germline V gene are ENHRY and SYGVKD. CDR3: CAISESAGTSRPETQYF. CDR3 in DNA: TGTGCCATCAGTGAGTCGGCCGGGACTAGTCGGCCAGAGACCCAGTACTTC.

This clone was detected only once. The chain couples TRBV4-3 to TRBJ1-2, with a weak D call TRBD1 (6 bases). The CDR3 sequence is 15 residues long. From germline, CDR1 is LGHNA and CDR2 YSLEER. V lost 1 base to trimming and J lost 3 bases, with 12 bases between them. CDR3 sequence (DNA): TGCGCCAGCAGCCAAGCGGCAGGGGCGGACTATGGCTACACCTTC. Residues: CASSQAAGADYGYTF.

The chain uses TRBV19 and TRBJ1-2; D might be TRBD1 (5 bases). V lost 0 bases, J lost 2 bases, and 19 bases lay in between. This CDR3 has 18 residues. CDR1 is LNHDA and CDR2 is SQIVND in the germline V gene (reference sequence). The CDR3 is CASSIDRDRTTENYGYTF. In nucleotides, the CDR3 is TGTGCCAGTAGTATAGATAGGGACCGCACAACTGAAAACTATGGCTACACCTTC.

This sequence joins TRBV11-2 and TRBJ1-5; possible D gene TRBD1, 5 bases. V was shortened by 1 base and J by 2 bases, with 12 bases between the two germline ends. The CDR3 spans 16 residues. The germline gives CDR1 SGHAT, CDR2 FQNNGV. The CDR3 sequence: CASSLARERGNQPQHF. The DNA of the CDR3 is TGTGCCAGCAGCTTAGCCAGGGAACGGGGCAATCAGCCCCAGCATTTT.

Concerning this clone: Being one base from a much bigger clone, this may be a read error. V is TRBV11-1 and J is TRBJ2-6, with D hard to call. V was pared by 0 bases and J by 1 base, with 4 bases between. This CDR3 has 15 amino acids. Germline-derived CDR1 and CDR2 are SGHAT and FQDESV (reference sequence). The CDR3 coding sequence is TGTGCCAGCAGCTTAGCCTTTTCTGGGGCCAACGTCCTGACTTTC. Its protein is CASSLAFSGANVLTF.

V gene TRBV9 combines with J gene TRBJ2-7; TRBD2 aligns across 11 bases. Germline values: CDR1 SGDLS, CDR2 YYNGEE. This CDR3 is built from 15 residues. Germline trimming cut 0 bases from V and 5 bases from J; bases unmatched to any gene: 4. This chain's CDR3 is CASSVGSGRADEQYF. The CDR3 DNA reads TGTGCCAGCAGCGTAGGTAGCGGGAGGGCGGACGAGCAGTACTTC.

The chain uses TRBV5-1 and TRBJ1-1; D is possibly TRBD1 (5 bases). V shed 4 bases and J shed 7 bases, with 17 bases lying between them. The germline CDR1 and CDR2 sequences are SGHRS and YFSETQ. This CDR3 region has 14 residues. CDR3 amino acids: CASSPDLGRGEAFF. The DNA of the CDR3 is TGCGCCAGCAGCCCGGACTTGGGGAGGGGTGAAGCTTTCTTT.

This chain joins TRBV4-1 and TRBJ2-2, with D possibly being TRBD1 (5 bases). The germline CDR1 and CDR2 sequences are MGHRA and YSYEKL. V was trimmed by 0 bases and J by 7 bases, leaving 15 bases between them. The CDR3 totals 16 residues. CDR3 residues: CASSQEMATGHGELFF. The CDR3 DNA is TGCGCCAGCAGCCAAGAAATGGCCACTGGACACGGGGAGCTGTTTTTT.

In nucleotides, the CDR3 is TGTGCCAGCAGCGCCCGACAGGGGGCAGGCTATGGCTACACCTTC. Translating gives CASSARQGAGYGYTF. V is TRBV6-6 and J is TRBJ1-2; 10 bases line up with TRBD1. After removal of 6 bases from V and 4 bases from J, the junction contained 8 bases not matched to a gene. The CDR3 runs to 15 residues. Germline V gives CDR1 MNHNY, CDR2 SVGAGI (reference sequence).

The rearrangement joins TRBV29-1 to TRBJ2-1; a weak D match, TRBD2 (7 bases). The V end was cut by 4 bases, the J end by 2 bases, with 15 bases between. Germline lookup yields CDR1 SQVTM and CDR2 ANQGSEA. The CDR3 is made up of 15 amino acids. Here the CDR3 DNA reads TGCAGCGTTGGAGGGGGGGATTTTGCCTACAATGAGCAGTTCTTC. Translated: CSVGGGDFAYNEQFF.

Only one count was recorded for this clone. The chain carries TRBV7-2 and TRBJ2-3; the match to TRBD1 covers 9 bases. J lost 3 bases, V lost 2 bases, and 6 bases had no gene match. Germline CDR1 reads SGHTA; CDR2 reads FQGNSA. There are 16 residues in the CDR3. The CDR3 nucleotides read TGTGCCAGCAGCTTACAGGCGGGACAGGGTACAGATACGCAGTATTTT. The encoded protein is CASSLQAGQGTDTQYF.

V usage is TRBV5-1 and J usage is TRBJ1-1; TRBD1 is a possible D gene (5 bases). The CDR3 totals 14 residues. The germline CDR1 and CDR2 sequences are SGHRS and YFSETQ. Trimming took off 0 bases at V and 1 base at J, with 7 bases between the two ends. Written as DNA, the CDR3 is TGCGCCAGCAGCTTGGTCGGGGCGAACACTGAAGCTTTCTTT. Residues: CASSLVGANTEAFF.

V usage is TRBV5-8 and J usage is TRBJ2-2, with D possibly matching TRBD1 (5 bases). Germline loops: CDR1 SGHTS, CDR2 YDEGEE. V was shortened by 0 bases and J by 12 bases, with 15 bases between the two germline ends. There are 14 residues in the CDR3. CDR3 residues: CASSLAGMKGKLFF. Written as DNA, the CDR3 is TGTGCCAGCAGCTTGGCCGGTATGAAGGGGAAGCTGTTTTTT.

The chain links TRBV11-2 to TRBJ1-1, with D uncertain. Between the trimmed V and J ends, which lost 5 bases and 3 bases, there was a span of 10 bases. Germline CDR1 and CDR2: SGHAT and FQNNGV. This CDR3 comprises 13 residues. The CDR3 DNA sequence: TGTGCCAGCAGCCGGGAAGCGGACACTGAAGCTTTCTTT. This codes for CASSREADTEAFF.

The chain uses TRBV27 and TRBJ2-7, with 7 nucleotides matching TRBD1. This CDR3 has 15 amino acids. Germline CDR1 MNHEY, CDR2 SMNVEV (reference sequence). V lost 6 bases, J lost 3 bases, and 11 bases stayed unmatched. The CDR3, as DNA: TGTGCCAGCAGCACACCGGGACAGCATAACTACGAGCAGTACTTC. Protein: CASSTPGQHNYEQYF.

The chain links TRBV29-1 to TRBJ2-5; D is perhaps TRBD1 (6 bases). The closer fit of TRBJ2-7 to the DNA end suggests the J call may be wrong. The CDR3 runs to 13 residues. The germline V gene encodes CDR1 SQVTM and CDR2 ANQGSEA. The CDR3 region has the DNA TGCAGCGCCTCCAACAGGGCCTCCTACGAGCAGTACTTC. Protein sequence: CSASNRASYEQYF.

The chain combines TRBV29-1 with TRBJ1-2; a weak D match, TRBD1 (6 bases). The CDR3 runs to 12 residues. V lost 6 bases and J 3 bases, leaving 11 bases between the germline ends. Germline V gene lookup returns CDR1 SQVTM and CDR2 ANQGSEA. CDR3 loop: CSVGGQDYGYTF. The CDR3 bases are TGCAGCGTGGGGGGGCAGGACTATGGCTACACCTTC.

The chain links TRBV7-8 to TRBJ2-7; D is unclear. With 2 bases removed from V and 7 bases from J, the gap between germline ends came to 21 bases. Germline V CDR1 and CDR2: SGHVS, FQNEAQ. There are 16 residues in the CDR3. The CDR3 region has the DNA TGTGCCAGCAGCTTACTTCCTGGCTTTTCTATACAGGAGCAGTACTTC. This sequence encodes CASSLLPGFSIQEQYF.

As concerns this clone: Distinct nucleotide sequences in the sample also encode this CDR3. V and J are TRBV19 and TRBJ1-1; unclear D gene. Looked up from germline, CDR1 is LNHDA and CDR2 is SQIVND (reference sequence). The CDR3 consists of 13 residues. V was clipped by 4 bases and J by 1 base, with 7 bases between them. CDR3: CASSSQANTEAFF. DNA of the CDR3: TGTGCCAGTAGTAGTCAGGCGAACACTGAAGCTTTCTTT.

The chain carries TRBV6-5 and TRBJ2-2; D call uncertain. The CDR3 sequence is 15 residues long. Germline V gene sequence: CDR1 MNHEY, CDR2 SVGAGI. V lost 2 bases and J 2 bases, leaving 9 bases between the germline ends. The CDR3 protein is CASSYRVLNTGELFF. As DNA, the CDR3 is TGTGCCAGCAGTTACCGGGTGTTAAACACCGGGGAGCTGTTTTTT.

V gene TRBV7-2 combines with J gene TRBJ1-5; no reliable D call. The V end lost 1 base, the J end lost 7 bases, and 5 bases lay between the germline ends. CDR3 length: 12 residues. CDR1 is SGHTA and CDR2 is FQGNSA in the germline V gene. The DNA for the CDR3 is TGTGCCAGCAGCTTAGACAAGCAGCCCCAGCATTTT. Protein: CASSLDKQPQHF.

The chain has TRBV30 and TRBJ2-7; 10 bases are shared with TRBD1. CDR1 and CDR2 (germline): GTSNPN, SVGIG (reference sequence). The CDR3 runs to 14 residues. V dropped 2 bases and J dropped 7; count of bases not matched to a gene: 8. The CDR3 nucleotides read TGTGCCTGGAGTTACGACAGGGGGCGAGGGGAGCAGTACTTC. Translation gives CAWSYDRGRGEQYF.

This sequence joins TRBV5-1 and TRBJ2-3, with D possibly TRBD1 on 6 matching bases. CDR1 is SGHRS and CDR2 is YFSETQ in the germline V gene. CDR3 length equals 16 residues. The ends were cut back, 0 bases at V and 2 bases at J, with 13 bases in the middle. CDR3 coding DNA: TGCGCCAGCAGCTTGGGGCCCAGGACAGACACAGATACGCAGTATTTT. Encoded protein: CASSLGPRTDTDTQYF.

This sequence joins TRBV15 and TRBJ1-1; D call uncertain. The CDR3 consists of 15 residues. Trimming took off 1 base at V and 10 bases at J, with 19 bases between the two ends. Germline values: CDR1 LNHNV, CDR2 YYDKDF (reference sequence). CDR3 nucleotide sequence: TGTGCCACCAGCAGAGTTTTGGGAACGATACAAGGAGCTTTCTTT. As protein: CATSRVLGTIQGAFF.

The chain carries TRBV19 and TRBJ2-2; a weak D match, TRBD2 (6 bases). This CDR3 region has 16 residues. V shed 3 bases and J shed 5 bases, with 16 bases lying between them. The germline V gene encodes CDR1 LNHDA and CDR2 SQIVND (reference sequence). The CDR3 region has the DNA TGTGCCAGTAGTATCAACGGGCAGGGAGGTACCGGGGAGCTGTTTTTT. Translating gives CASSINGQGGTGELFF.

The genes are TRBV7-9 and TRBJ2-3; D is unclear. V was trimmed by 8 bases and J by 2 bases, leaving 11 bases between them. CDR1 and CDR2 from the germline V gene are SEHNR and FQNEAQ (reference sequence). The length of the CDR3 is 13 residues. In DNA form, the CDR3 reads TGTGCCAGCCGCAGAGAGGTCACAGATACGCAGTATTTT. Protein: CASRREVTDTQYF.

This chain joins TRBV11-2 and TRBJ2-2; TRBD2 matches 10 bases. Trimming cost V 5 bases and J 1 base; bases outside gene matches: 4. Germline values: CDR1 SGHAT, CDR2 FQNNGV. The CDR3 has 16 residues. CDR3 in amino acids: CASSPRLAGNTGELFF. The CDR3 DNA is TGTGCCAGCAGCCCACGACTAGCGGGGAACACCGGGGAGCTGTTTTTT.